This T cell receptor beta chain was identified during a study of human T cells and chemical hapten exposure. Study-level information: The sensitizer, 2% DPC, was used on around 2 cm by around 2 cm of upper inner arm skin. TCR yields per sample varied, mainly owing to small pooled library volume differences.

CDR3 size: 14 residues. Germline lookup yields CDR1 LGHDT and CDR2 YNNKEL (reference sequence). Trimming stripped 0 bases from V and 1 base from J, with 7 bases between. Described time point: patch test 2, 6 weeks after DPC sensitization. Stated treatment: therapeutic diphenylcyclopropenone sensitization with weekly scalp DPC. The donor pool consisted of alopecia patients aged 18 to 70 years, considered suitable for DPC. This clonotype was seen a few times. MiXCR was run by TCRdb on the RACE reads, yielding one entry per CDR3 protein. The sample gives roughly 54,000 distinct CDR3 sequences, 9.5% to 10% of which show up once; 1.5% to 2% is in the top ten.

This TCR derives from a woman between 45 and 65 years old with alopecia areata. Some clones in this sample may be carry-over from other donors' samples. This chain joins TRBV3-1 and TRBJ2-7, with unresolved D. Specimen: whole blood, collected in connection with sensitization to the hapten diphenylcyclopropenone (DPC). CDR3 protein: CASSQDTYSYEQYF. CDR3 DNA sequence: TGTGCCAGCAGCCAAGACACCTATTCCTACGAGCAGTACTTC.